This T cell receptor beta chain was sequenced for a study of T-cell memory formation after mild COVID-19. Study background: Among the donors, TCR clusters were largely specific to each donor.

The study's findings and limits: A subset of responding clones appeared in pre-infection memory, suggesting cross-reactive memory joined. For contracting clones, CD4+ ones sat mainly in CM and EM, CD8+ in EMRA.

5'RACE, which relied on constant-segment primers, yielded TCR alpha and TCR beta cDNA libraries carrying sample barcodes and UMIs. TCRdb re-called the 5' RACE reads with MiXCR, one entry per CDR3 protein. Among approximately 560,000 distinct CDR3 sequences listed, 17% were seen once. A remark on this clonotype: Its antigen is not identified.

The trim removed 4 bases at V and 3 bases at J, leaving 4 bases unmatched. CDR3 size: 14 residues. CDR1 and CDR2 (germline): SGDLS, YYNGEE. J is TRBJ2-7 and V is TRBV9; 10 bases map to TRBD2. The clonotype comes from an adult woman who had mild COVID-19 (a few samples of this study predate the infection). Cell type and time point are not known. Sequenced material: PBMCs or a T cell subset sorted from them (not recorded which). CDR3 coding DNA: TGTGCCAGCAGCCCTGGGACTAGCGACTACGAGCAGTACTTC. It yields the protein CASSPGTSDYEQYF. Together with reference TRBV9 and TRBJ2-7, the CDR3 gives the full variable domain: DSGVTQTPKHLITATGQRVTLRCSPRSGDLSVYWYQQSLDQGLQFLIQYYNGEERAKGNILERFSAQQFPDLHSELNLSSLELGDSALYFCASSPGTSDYEQYFGPGTRLTVT.